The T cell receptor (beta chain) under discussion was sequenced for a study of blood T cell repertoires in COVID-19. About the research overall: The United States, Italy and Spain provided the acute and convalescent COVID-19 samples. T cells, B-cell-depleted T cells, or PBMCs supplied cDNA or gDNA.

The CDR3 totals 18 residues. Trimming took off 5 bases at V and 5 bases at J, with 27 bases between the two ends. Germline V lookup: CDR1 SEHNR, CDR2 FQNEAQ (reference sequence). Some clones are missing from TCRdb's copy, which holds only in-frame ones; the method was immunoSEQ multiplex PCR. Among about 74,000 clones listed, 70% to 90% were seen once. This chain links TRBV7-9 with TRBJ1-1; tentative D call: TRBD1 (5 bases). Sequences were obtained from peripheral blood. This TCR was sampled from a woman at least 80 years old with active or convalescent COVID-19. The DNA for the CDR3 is TGTGCCAGCAGCCCGGCGGCCCGACTCGACCTCCGGGGGACTGAAGCTTTCTTT. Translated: CASSPAARLDLRGTEAFF. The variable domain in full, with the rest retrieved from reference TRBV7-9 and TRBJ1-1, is DTGVSQNPRHKITKRGQNVTFRCDPISEHNRLYWYRQTLGQGPEFLTYFQNEAQLEKSRLLSDRFSAERPKGSFSTLEIQRTEQGDSAMYLCASSPAARLDLRGTEAFFGQGTRLTVV.